These T cell receptor beta chains were read from a single sample in a study of blood T cell repertoires in COVID-19. Clones were sequenced by immunoSEQ multiplex PCR, and TCRdb holds only the in-frame ones, with some missing. Among approximately 450,000 clones, around nine tenths were seen once, and the ten largest hold 4.3%. The sequenced sample consisted of peripheral blood. The source is a woman aged 30 to 39 with acute or convalescent COVID-19. CDR3s include the opening cysteine and the closing phenylalanine or tryptophan. Each record gives: V gene, J gene, CDR3 protein.

>TRBV7-9|TRBJ1-5
CASSARDAQGQPQHF
>TRBV5-4|TRBJ2-7
CASSLRGLAGSREQYF
>TRBV5-4|TRBJ2-2
CASSLSGAGGATGELFF
>TRBV11-2|TRBJ1-6
CASSLDWAGGSPLHF
>TRBV28|TRBJ1-5
CASRAGGTATQPQHF
>TRBV19|TRBJ1-5
CASSIDHWGVEPQHF
>TRBV28|TRBJ2-1
CASSFRGAIGNEQFF
>TRBV7-9|TRBJ1-1
CASSLGGQGPNTEAFF
>TRBV6-5|TRBJ1-2
CASSLTGQSYGYTF
>TRBV10-1|TRBJ2-7
CASSGQGRSSYEQYF
>TRBV6-5|TRBJ2-7
CASSKGVGYEQYF
>TRBV28|TRBJ1-1
CASRTIPGGGGNTEAFF
>TRBV5-4|TRBJ1-1
CASSLTGTEAFF
>TRBV6-5|TRBJ1-5
CASNTQGGNQPQHF
>TRBV7-9|TRBJ1-6
CASSPAGQRDNSPLHF
>TRBV28|TRBJ2-3
CASSFPPFGAGGTDTQYF
>TRBV7-9|TRBJ1-1
CASHGIVYGEAFF
>TRBV9|TRBJ2-1
CASSAEGAGGYSYNEQFF
>TRBV19|TRBJ2-3
CASSTGQLADTQYF
>TRBV6-6|TRBJ2-3
CASSPGTSADTQYF
>TRBV5-6|TRBJ2-5
CASSLGTGWETQYF
>TRBV19|TRBJ2-2
CASSIAGELFF
>TRBV5-3|TRBJ2-7
CARSQNTGLSSYEQYF
>TRBV5-6|TRBJ2-2
CASNRGVIRTGELFF
>TRBV7-9|TRBJ1-5
CASSPGGSNQPQHF
>TRBV5-1|TRBJ1-2
CASSKGQGISNYGYTF
>TRBV28|TRBJ2-1
CASSLRDEQFF
>TRBV12-5|TRBJ1-2
CASGSQGEANYGYTF
>TRBV11-2|TRBJ1-4
CASSIPGQGEKLFF
>TRBV30|TRBJ1-5
CAWSGMGGAGNQPQHF
>TRBV3-1/TRBV3-2|TRBJ1-2
CASSHPLRDRGRDYGYTF
>TRBV21-1|TRBJ1-2
CASSERGIDRYGYTF
>TRBV2|TRBJ2-7
CASRPGTSFHEQYF